This T cell receptor beta chain is drawn from a study of blood T cell repertoires in COVID-19. On the study more broadly: PBMCs, B-cell-depleted T cells, or T cells provided the cDNA or gDNA that made up the material.

V was trimmed by 1 base and J by 8 bases, leaving 11 bases between them. Germline-derived CDR1 and CDR2 are SEHNR and FQNEAQ (reference sequence). The CDR3 covers 13 residues. Remarks on this clone: Other DNA sequences in the sample encode the same CDR3.

Sequencing was performed with immunoSEQ multiplex PCR; in TCRdb, only in-frame clones are kept and a portion is missing. The data show fewer than 300,000 clones, with approximately 86% seen just once and roughly 3% held by the top ten. Sequenced material: peripheral blood. The sequence derives from a woman younger than 30 with acute or convalescent COVID-19. This rearrangement joins TRBV7-9 to TRBJ1-2; D gene unclear. As DNA, the CDR3 is TGTGCCAGCAGCTTAGGGCAGGATTACGGCTACACCTTC. Translated: CASSLGQDYGYTF.